The next 18 T cell receptor beta chains were all read from a single sample in a study of T-cell reconstitution after alpha-beta-depleted transplantation in children. Preparing the TCRbeta library involved the use of unique molecular identifiers. From the PCR reads, TCRdb called clonotypes with MiXCR, one entry per CDR3 protein. The data show approximately 630,000 distinct CDR3 sequences, with around 13% seen just once and about 0.79% held by the top ten. The starting material was PBMCs, obtained before TCRalphabeta/CD19-depleted stem cell transplant. Every receptor here comes from a girl between 2 and 10 years old with congenital amegakaryocytic thrombocytopenia, due to receive a stem cell transplant.

This clonotype was observed a handful of times. The chain recombines TRBV20-1 with TRBJ1-5; D gene uncertain. V shed 3 bases and J shed 3 bases, with 12 bases lying between them. CDR1 DFQATT and CDR2 SNEGSKA come from the germline V gene (reference sequence). CDR3 size: 14 residues. CDR3 in amino acids: CSASRGRYNQPQHF. The CDR3 region has the DNA TGCAGTGCTAGTCGCGGCAGGTACAATCAGCCCCAGCATTTT.

The genes are TRBV18 and TRBJ2-3; TRBD1 matches 7 bases. V was clipped by 3 bases and J by 8 bases; unmatched bases: 8. Germline lookup yields CDR1 KGHSH and CDR2 LQKENI. This CDR3 spans 14 amino acids. The DNA of the CDR3 is TGTGCCAGCTCACCCACAGGGGAAGGCGGTACGCAGTATTTT. Encoded protein: CASSPTGEGGTQYF.

This chain connects TRBV12-3 or TRBV12-4 to TRBJ2-7, with 7 bases matching TRBD1. V lost 3 bases to trimming and J lost 2 bases; unmatched junction nucleotides: 4. The CDR3 runs to 14 residues. CDR3 coding DNA: TGTGCCAGCAGTTTGGACAGGCGAACCTACGAGCAGTACTTC. Encoded protein: CASSLDRRTYEQYF.

This clonotype was counted at least ten times. The gene calls are TRBV29-1 and TRBJ2-5; D remains unclear. Trimming cost V 2 bases and J 5 bases, with 9 bases left between them. Germline V gene data show CDR1 as SQVTM and CDR2 as ANQGSEA. CDR3 length equals 12 residues. The CDR3 nucleotides read TGCAGCGTTGAACCGTTGGAGGAGACCCAGTACTTC. Its translation: CSVEPLEETQYF.

The sample holds a few counts of this clonotype. The J gene is TRBJ2-1, the V gene TRBV5-1; TRBD1 might be the D (6 bases). Germline CDR1 is SGHRS and CDR2 is YFSETQ. This CDR3 contains 17 residues. V was trimmed by 3 bases and J by 2 bases, leaving 18 bases between them. CDR3 sequence (DNA): TGCGCCAGCAGCTCGGGAATGGGGGCTTTGACCTACAATGAGCAGTTCTTC. It encodes CASSSGMGALTYNEQFF.

This clonotype was counted many times. The genes are TRBV20-1 and TRBJ2-7, with D perhaps given as TRBD1 or TRBD2 (5 bases each). The length of the CDR3 is 15 residues. The germline V gene has CDR1 DFQATT and CDR2 SNEGSKA (reference sequence). V was shortened by 4 bases and J by 2 bases, with 18 bases between the two germline ends. This CDR3 reads CSANPRDLGAYEQYF. In nucleotides, the CDR3 is TGCAGTGCTAATCCCCGGGACCTAGGTGCCTACGAGCAGTACTTC.

As for this clonotype: A much bigger clone sits one base away, suggesting this may be a read error. The CDR3 DNA reads as TGTGACAGCAGTTCCTCGTTGGGCAGCACAGATACGCAGTATTTT. Translation gives CDSSSSLGSTDTQYF. The chain uses TRBV6-5 and TRBJ2-3, with D unclear. Germline loops: CDR1 MNHEY, CDR2 SVGAGI. The CDR3 is 15 residues long.

The rearrangement uses TRBV20-1 and TRBJ1-2, with 12 bases that match TRBD1. J was trimmed by 3 bases and V by 6 bases; bases with no gene match: 5. This CDR3 spans 14 amino acids. Germline V CDR1 and CDR2: DFQATT, SNEGSKA (reference sequence). CDR3 region: CSAPGQGADYGYTF. The CDR3 DNA reads as TGCAGTGCCCCGGGACAGGGGGCGGACTATGGCTACACCTTC.

CDR3: CARGGLTYNEQFF. The CDR3 DNA is TGTGCCAGAGGGGGACTAACTTACAATGAGCAGTTCTTC. The V call is TRBV2, the J call TRBJ2-1, with D possibly TRBD2 on 7 matching bases. Germline CDR1 and CDR2: SNHLY and FYNNEI. This CDR3 comprises 13 residues. The V end was cut by 9 bases, the J end by 4 bases, with 13 bases between.

This chain uses TRBV19 with TRBJ1-1, with 10 bases matching TRBD1. Per the germline V gene, CDR1 is LNHDA and CDR2 is SQIVND (reference sequence). J gave up 5 bases and V 5 bases, and 8 bases lay outside the gene matches. The CDR3 spans 15 residues. CDR3 sequence reads: CASSGPGQGETEAFF. CDR3 sequence (DNA): TGTGCCAGTAGTGGCCCAGGACAGGGGGAGACTGAAGCTTTCTTT.

V and J are TRBV25-1 and TRBJ2-3; 7 nucleotides agree with TRBD2. Germline CDR1 MGHDK, CDR2 SYGVNS. The CDR3 loop spans 16 amino acids. V gave up 1 base and J gave up 0 bases; unmatched junction bases: 4. CDR3 nucleotides: TGTGCCAGCAGTGAATTGAGCGGGGCTAGCACAGATACGCAGTATTTT. As protein: CASSELSGASTDTQYF.

The chain combines TRBV7-8 with TRBJ2-3, with D maybe TRBD1 (6 bases). Trimming left V 4 bases short and J 4 bases short, with 18 bases between. The CDR3 runs to 16 residues. Germline assignment: CDR1 SGHVS and CDR2 FQNEAQ. The DNA for the CDR3 is TGTGCCAGCAGCTCAACCAACCGGGACACCCCAGATACGCAGTATTTT. This gives the protein CASSSTNRDTPDTQYF.

V and J are TRBV5-1 and TRBJ2-5, with no clear D. The CDR3 is made up of 15 amino acids. Trimming pared 3 bases from V and 4 bases from J, leaving 16 bases between. The germline V gene encodes CDR1 SGHRS and CDR2 YFSETQ. CDR3 DNA: TGCGCCAGCAGCTATGGGTTTCCCCATCGAGAGACCCAGTACTTC. This codes for CASSYGFPHRETQYF.

In this sample, this clonotype turned up many times. The chain carries TRBV20-1 and TRBJ2-7, with 11 bases identical to TRBD2. The CDR3 totals 14 residues. The V and J ends lost 6 bases and 2 bases, in that order; junction bases with no gene match: 6. Per germline, CDR1 DFQATT and CDR2 SNEGSKA (reference sequence). Here the CDR3 DNA reads TGCAGTGCCAGGACTAGCGGGTATACCTACGAGCAGTACTTC. This sequence encodes CSARTSGYTYEQYF.

This clonotype has more than one count but fewer than ten. This sequence joins TRBV5-1 and TRBJ2-7; 13 nucleotides align to TRBD2. The germline CDR1 and CDR2 sequences are SGHRS and YFSETQ. J gave up 3 bases and V 0 bases, and 3 bases lay outside the gene matches. The CDR3 is made up of 16 amino acids. The CDR3 loop reads CASSLGTSGGNYEQYF. The CDR3 DNA sequence: TGCGCCAGCAGCTTGGGGACTAGCGGGGGAAACTACGAGCAGTACTTC.

The chain recombines TRBV15 with TRBJ2-1; either TRBD1 or TRBD2 may supply D (5 bases each). V was shortened by 3 bases and J by 2 bases, with 11 bases between the two germline ends. The CDR3 has 15 amino acids. Germline V gives CDR1 LNHNV, CDR2 YYDKDF (reference sequence). CDR3 sequence (DNA): TGTGCCACCAGCAGTCGTACGGGACCCTACAATGAGCAGTTCTTC. Translating it yields CATSSRTGPYNEQFF.

The V and J genes are TRBV20-1 and TRBJ2-7, with 10 bases fitting TRBD2. The V gene end was trimmed by 3 bases and the J gene end by 6 bases; junction bases not matched to a gene: 8. The V gene's germline CDR1 is DFQATT and CDR2 SNEGSKA (reference sequence). This CDR3 is 14 amino acids long. The CDR3 sequence is CSASALAGVAEQYF. Written as DNA, the CDR3 is TGCAGTGCTAGTGCTCTAGCGGGAGTTGCCGAGCAGTACTTC.

This clonotype was recorded a few times. The chain is built from TRBV18 and TRBJ2-7; the D gene is possibly TRBD1 (6 bases). V gave up 6 bases and J gave up 2 bases, with 14 bases separating them. Germline V lookup: CDR1 KGHSH, CDR2 LQKENI. The CDR3 sequence is 14 residues long. The CDR3 spells CASSRTGIPYEQYF. CDR3 sequence (DNA): TGTGCCAGCTCCCGAACAGGGATTCCCTACGAGCAGTACTTC. The complete variable domain, with remaining parts taken from reference TRBV18 and TRBJ2-7, reads NAGVMQNPRHLVRRRGQEARLRCSPMKGHSHVYWYRQLPEEGLKFMVYLQKENIIDESGMPKERFSAEFPKEGPSILRIQQVVRGDSAAYFCASSRTGIPYEQYFGPGTRLTVT.